A single sample gave rise to the 11 T cell receptor beta chains below, sequenced in a study of shared clonotypes between healthy human individuals. Some clones are missing from TCRdb's copy, which holds only in-frame ones; the method was immunoSEQ multiplex PCR. The sample contains 400,000 to 500,000 clones, around 80% of which appear only once. Sequences were obtained from PBMCs. These receptors were taken from a woman aged 40 to 50 in good health. Some clones in this sample may be carry-over from other donors' samples.

The chain recombines TRBV4-1 with TRBJ2-1; weak D call: TRBD1 (5 bases). V was pared by 3 bases and J by 7 bases, with 13 bases between. This CDR3 is 14 amino acids long. Germline V lookup: CDR1 MGHRA, CDR2 YSYEKL. The CDR3 region is CASSHIHRLNEQFF. In nucleotides, the CDR3 is TGCGCCAGCAGCCACATCCACAGGTTGAATGAGCAGTTCTTC.

CDR3 nucleotides: TGCGCCAGCAGCCGACATACTGGGGGAACCAATTCACCCCTCCACTTT. This codes for CASSRHTGGTNSPLHF. The chain employs TRBV4-3 and TRBJ1-6; TRBD1 is a possible D gene (5 bases). The V end was cut by 4 bases, the J end by 7 bases, with 17 bases between. CDR1 LGHNA and CDR2 YSLEER come from the germline V gene. This CDR3 region has 16 residues.

The count of this clone is one. The chain has TRBV5-1 and TRBJ1-2; no clear D gene. There are 15 residues in the CDR3. Germline V gives CDR1 SGHRS, CDR2 YFSETQ. Trimming stripped 1 base from V and 0 bases from J, with 10 bases between. CDR3 region: CASSLRADANYGYTF. The CDR3 coding sequence is TGCGCCAGCAGCTTGAGGGCAGACGCTAACTATGGCTACACCTTC.

The gene calls are TRBV5-5 and TRBJ1-1, with D perhaps matching TRBD1 (5 bases). The length of the CDR3 is 17 residues. Trimming pared 4 bases from V and 4 bases from J, leaving 23 bases between. The germline CDR1 and CDR2 sequences are SGHKS and YYEKEE (reference sequence). CDR3 loop: CASSKPRQGGRGTEAFF. CDR3 nucleotides: TGTGCCAGCAGCAAACCCCGGCAGGGCGGCCGTGGCACTGAAGCTTTCTTT.

V and J are TRBV9 and TRBJ2-7; 10 nucleotides match TRBD2. J was trimmed by 5 bases and V by 4 bases; bases with no gene match: 9. This CDR3 has 15 residues. Per the germline V gene, CDR1 is SGDLS and CDR2 is YYNGEE. CDR3 region: CASSRGLAGVNEQYF. CDR3 DNA sequence: TGTGCCAGCAGCCGTGGGCTAGCGGGAGTTAACGAGCAGTACTTC. The whole variable domain, filled in from reference TRBV9 and TRBJ2-7, reads DSGVTQTPKHLITATGQRVTLRCSPRSGDLSVYWYQQSLDQGLQFLIQYYNGEERAKGNILERFSAQQFPDLHSELNLSSLELGDSALYFCASSRGLAGVNEQYFGPGTRLTVT.

Points on this clone: Other DNA sequences in this sample translate to the same CDR3. This chain joins TRBV5-1 and TRBJ2-1; D gene uncertain. Germline V gene data show CDR1 as SGHRS and CDR2 as YFSETQ. The CDR3 totals 14 residues. V was shortened by 2 bases and J by 8 bases, with 14 bases between the two germline ends. CDR3 nucleotide sequence: TGCGCCAGCAGCTTTAAGGGCCTGAACGATGAGCAGTTCTTC. Protein sequence: CASSFKGLNDEQFF.

This chain uses TRBV10-3 with TRBJ2-5; D might be TRBD2 (6 bases). CDR1 is ENHRY and CDR2 is SYGVKD in the germline V gene. V was trimmed by 3 bases and J by 4 bases, leaving 9 bases between them. CDR3 size: 13 residues. CDR3 bases: TGTGCCATCAGTGATTTCGGGGGAGAGACCCAGTACTTC. This codes for CAISDFGGETQYF.

This clone came up many times. The rearrangement links TRBV18 to TRBJ2-7; 10 bases are a match to TRBD1. The J segment lost 10 bases and the V segment lost 3 bases, leaving 6 bases of the junction unmatched. This CDR3 is 13 amino acids long. CDR1 is KGHSH and CDR2 is LQKENI in the germline V gene. As DNA, the CDR3 is TGTGCCAGCTCACCCGGGACAGGGGAGAGACAGTACTTC. It yields the protein CASSPGTGERQYF.

V is TRBV9 and J is TRBJ1-5; TRBD1 might be the D (6 bases). The CDR3 is 15 residues long. Germline CDR1 SGDLS, CDR2 YYNGEE. Deletions cut 3 bases from V and 6 bases from J, with 16 bases between. The CDR3 loop is CASSEGPEGVQPQHF. The CDR3, as DNA: TGTGCCAGCAGCGAGGGACCCGAGGGGGTTCAGCCCCAGCATTTT.

This chain connects TRBV28 to TRBJ2-2; D possibly corresponds to TRBD1 (5 bases). This CDR3 contains 15 residues. Germline V CDR1 and CDR2: MDHEN, SYDVKM. Trimming removed 2 bases from V and 1 base from J, with 8 bases in between. The CDR3 DNA sequence: TGTGCCAGCAGTTTAATACAGGAGAACACCGGGGAGCTGTTTTTT. It yields the protein CASSLIQENTGELFF.

This clone was recorded only once. The chain is built from TRBV4-1 and TRBJ2-3, with D perhaps matching TRBD2 (7 bases). This CDR3 spans 17 amino acids. V lost 0 bases and J lost 4, with 17 bases in between. The germline gives CDR1 MGHRA, CDR2 YSYEKL. CDR3 residues: CASSQDLGRGGADTQYF. CDR3 DNA: TGCGCCAGCAGCCAAGATCTAGGTAGGGGGGGAGCAGATACGCAGTATTTT.